This T cell receptor (beta chain) was captured by sequencing in a study of T cell responses to AZD1222 COVID-19 vaccine. CDR3 length: 17 amino acids. V lost 1 base and J lost 1; bases outside the gene matches: 8. Germline CDR1 reads LNHDA; CDR2 reads SQIVND (reference sequence). As for this clone: What it binds is not known.

Using immunoSEQ multiplex PCR, the repertoire was profiled, and TCRdb retains in-frame clones only, with some absent. This sample has around 270,000 clones, with approximately 94% found just once. The study's findings and limits: With two AZD1222 doses given, Spike-specific TCR breadth and depth both rose. Clonal diversity was possibly underestimated; the donors were predominantly white British and more often female.

Analysis merged second doses at about 4 or about 12 weeks. Specimen: peripheral blood, collected 28 days after the second AZD1222 dose. This TCR was sampled from an adult who received the AZD1222 COVID-19 vaccine. V and J are TRBV19 and TRBJ2-3, with 7 bases fitting TRBD1. CDR3 coding DNA: TGTGCCAGTAGTATAGGTGGGACAGTCGAGGGCACAGATACGCAGTATTTT. Translation: CASSIGGTVEGTDTQYF. Variable domain in full (rest from reference TRBV19 and TRBJ2-3): DGGITQSPKYLFRKEGQNVTLSCEQNLNHDAMYWYRQDPGQGLRLIYYSQIVNDFQKGDIAEGYSVSREKKESFPLTVTSAQKNPTAFYLCASSIGGTVEGTDTQYFGPGTRLTVL.